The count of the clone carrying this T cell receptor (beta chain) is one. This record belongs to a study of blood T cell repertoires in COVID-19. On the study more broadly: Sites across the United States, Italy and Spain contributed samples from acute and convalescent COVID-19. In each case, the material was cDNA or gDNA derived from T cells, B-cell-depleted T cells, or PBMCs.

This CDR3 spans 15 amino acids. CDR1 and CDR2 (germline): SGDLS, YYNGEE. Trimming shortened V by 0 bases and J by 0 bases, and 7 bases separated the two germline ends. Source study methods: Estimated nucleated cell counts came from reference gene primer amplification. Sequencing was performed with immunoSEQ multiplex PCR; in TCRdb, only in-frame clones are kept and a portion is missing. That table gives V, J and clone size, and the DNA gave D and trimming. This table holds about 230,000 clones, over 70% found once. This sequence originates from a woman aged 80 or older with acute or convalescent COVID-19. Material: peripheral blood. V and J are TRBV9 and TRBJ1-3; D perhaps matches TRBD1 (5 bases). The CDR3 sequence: CASSVEGSSGNTIYF. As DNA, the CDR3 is TGTGCCAGCAGCGTAGAGGGGTCCTCTGGAAACACCATATATTTT.